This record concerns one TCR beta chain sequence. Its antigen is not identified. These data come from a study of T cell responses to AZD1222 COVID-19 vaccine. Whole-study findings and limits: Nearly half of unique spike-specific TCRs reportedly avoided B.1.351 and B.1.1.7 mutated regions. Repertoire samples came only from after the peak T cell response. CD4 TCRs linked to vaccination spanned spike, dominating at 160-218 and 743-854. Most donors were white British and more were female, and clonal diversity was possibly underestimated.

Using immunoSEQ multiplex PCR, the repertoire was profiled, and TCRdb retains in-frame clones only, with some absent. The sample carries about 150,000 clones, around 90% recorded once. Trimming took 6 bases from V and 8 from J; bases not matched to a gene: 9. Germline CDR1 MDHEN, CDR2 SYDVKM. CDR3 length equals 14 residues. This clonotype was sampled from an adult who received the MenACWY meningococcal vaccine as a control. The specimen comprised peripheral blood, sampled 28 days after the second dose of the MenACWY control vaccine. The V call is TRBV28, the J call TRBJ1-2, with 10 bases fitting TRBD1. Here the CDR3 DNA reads TGTGCCAGCAGCCCCGGGACAGGGGCATTAGGCTACACCTTC. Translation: CASSPGTGALGYTF.